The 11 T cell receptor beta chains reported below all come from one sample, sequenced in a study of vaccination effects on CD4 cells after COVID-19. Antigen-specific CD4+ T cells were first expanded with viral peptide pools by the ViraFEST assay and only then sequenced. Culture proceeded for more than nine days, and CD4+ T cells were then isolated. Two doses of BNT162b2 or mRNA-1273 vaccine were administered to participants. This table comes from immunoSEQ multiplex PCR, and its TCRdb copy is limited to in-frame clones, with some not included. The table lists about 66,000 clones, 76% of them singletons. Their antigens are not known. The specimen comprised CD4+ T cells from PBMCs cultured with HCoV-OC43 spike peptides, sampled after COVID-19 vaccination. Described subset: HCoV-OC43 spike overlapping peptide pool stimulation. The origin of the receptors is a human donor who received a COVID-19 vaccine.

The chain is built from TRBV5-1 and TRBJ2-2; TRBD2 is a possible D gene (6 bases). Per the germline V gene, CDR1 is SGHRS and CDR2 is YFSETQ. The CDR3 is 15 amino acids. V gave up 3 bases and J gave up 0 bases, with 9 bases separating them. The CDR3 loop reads CASSSGTPNTGELFF. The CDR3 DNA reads TGCGCCAGCAGCTCCGGGACTCCGAACACCGGGGAGCTGTTTTTT.

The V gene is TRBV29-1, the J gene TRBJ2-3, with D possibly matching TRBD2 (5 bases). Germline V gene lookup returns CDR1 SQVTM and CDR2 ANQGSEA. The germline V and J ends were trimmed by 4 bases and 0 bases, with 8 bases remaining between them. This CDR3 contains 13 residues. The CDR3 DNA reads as TGCAGCGTTGGGCGGACTAGCACAGATACGCAGTATTTT. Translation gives CSVGRTSTDTQYF.

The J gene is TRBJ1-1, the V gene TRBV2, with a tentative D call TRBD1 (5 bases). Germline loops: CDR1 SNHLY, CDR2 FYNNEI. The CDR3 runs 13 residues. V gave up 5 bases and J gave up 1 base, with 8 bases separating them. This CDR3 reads CASSRQGNTEAFF. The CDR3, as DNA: TGTGCCAGCAGTCGCCAGGGGAACACTGAAGCTTTCTTT. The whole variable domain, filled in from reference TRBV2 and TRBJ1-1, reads EPEVTQTPSHQVTQMGQEVILRCVPISNHLYFYWYRQILGQKVEFLVSFYNNEISEKSEIFDDQFSVERPDGSNFTLKIRSTKLEDSAMYFCASSRQGNTEAFFGQGTRLTVV.

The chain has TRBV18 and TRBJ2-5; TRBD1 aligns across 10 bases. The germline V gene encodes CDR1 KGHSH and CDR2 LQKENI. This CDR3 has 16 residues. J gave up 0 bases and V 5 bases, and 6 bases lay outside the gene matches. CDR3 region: CASSYRDRGYQETQYF. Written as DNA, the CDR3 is TGTGCCAGCTCATACCGGGACAGGGGCTACCAAGAGACCCAGTACTTC.

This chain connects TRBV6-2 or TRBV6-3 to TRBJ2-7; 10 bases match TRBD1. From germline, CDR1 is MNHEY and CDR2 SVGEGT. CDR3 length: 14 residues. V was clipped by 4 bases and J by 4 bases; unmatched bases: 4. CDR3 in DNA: TGTGCCAGCAGTTCGGACAGGGGGGGTTACGAGCAGTACGTC. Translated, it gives CASSSDRGGYEQYV.

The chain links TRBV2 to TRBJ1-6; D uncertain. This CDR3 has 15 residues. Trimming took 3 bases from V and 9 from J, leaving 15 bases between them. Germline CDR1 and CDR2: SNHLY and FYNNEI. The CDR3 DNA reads TGTGCCAGCAGTGATATTGCCATAGACGGTTCACCCCTCCACTTT. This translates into CASSDIAIDGSPLHF.

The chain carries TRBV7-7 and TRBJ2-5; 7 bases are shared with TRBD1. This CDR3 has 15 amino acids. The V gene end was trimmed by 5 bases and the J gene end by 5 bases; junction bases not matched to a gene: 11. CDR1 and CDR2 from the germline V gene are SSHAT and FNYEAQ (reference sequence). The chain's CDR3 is CASSRQGGNTETQYF. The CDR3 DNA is TGTGCCAGCAGCCGTCAAGGGGGCAACACCGAGACCCAGTACTTC. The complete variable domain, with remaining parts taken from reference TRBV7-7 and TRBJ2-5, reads GAGVSQSPRYKVTKRGQDVTLRCDPISSHATLYWYQQALGQGPEFLTYFNYEAQPDKSGLPSDRFSAERPEGSISTLTIQRTEQRDSAMYRCASSRQGGNTETQYFGPGTRLLVL.

The CDR3 loop is CASSSAKHTDTQYF. CDR3 coding DNA: TGTGCCAGCAGCTCAGCCAAGCACACCGATACGCAGTATTTT. V and J are TRBV5-4 and TRBJ2-3; no clear D gene. Deletions cut 3 bases from V and 6 bases from J, with 14 bases between. The CDR3 sequence is 14 residues long. Germline V gene sequence: CDR1 SGHNT, CDR2 YYREEE (reference sequence).

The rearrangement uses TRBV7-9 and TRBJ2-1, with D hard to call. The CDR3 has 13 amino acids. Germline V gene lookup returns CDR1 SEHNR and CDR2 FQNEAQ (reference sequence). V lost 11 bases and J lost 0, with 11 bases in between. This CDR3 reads CASRVSSYNEQFF. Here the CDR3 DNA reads TGTGCCTCTCGGGTTAGCTCCTACAATGAGCAGTTCTTC. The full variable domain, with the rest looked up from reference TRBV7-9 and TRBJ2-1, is DTGVSQNPRHKITKRGQNVTFRCDPISEHNRLYWYRQTLGQGPEFLTYFQNEAQLEKSRLLSDRFSAERPKGSFSTLEIQRTEQGDSAMYLCASRVSSYNEQFFGPGTRLTVL.

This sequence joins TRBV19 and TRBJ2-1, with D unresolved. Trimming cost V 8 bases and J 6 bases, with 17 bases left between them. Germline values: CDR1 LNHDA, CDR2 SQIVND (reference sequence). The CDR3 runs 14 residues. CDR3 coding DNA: TGTGCCAGTCGGAGAACCGATGGTGGCAATGAGCAGTTCTTC. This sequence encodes CASRRTDGGNEQFF.

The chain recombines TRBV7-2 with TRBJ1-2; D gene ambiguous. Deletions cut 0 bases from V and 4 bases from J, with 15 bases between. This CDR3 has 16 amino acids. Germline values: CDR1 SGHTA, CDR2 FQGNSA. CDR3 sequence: CASSLAQEPVGYGYTF. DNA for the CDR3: TGTGCCAGCAGCTTAGCCCAAGAACCCGTTGGCTATGGCTACACCTTC.